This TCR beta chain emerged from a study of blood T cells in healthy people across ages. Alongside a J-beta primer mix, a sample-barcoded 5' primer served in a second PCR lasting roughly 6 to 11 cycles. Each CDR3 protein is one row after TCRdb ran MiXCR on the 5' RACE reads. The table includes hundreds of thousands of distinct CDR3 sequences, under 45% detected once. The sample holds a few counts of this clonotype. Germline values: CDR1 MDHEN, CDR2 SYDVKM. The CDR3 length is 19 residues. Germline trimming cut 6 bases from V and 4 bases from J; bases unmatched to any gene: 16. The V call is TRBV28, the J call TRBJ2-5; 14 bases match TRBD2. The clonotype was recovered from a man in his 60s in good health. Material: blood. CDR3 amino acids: CASSLEGLAGARLTETQYF. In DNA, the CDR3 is TGTGCCAGCAGCTTAGAGGGACTAGCGGGGGCCCGCCTGACAGAGACCCAGTACTTC. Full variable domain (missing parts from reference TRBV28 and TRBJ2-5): DVKVTQSSRYLVKRTGEKVFLECVQDMDHENMFWYRQDPGLGLRLIYFSYDVKMKEKGDIPEGYSVSREKKERFSLILESASTNQTSMYLCASSLEGLAGARLTETQYFGPGTRLLVL.